The rows below give T cell receptor beta chains drawn from one sample of a study of blood T cell repertoires in COVID-19. Measured with immunoSEQ multiplex PCR; TCRdb has only the in-frame clones, and not every one. The sample lists around 110,000 clones, around 84% occurring once. What was sequenced was peripheral blood. These TCRs come from a man aged 40-50 years with acute or convalescent COVID-19. CDR3s leave out the opening cysteine and the closing phenylalanine or tryptophan.

TRBJ1-1,TRBV11-2,ASSSRDREEAF
TRBJ1-2,TRBV11-2,ASSPTGGYGYT
TRBJ1-1,TRBV6-6,ASSYSRGATEAF
TRBJ2-7,TRBV7-6,ASSLRQGSDEQY
TRBJ1-2,TRBV2,ASSEYTSNYGYT
TRBJ2-1,TRBV28,ASRAYTRKF
TRBJ2-3,TRBV10-1,ASSALKRTSGGEDTQY
TRBJ1-2,TRBV19,ASRDRGYGYT
TRBJ2-7,TRBV6-5,ASRAEGAIYEQY
TRBJ2-3,TRBV7-9,ASSFSGSTDTQY
TRBJ2-1,TRBV11-2,ASSPGGVLNEQF
TRBJ2-3,TRBV30,AWSASGLSTDTQY
TRBJ2-1,TRBV6-5,ASSFGGAGSYNEQF
TRBJ1-2,TRBV28,ASSHLWTRLGYGYT
TRBJ1-4,TRBV3-1/TRBV3-2,ASSQPLSRRKLF
TRBJ2-3,TRBV27,ASSLSSVFSTDTQY
TRBJ2-3,TRBV19,ASSLGSGADTQY